The rows below give T cell receptor beta chains drawn from one sample of a study of blood T cells in healthy people across ages. TCRdb reprocessed the 5' RACE reads via MiXCR and lists one record per CDR3 protein. The repertoire has 1,500,000 or so distinct CDR3 sequences, 55% to 75% of them found once; the top ten carry over 5.5%. Sequencing was performed on blood. The receptor source for this set is a man aged 18 to 30 in good health. The CDR3 runs from the conserved cysteine through the conserved F or W. Clone size is stated in some rows and not others, as once, few, many or a class when expanded.

clone_size: NA
j_call: TRBJ2-1
v_call: TRBV6-1
cdr3_aa: CASLYNEQFF

clone_size: NA
j_call: TRBJ2-7
v_call: TRBV12-3/TRBV12-4
cdr3_aa: CASSLRPGMSSYEQYF

clone_size: NA
j_call: TRBJ2-1
v_call: TRBV6-2/TRBV6-3
cdr3_aa: CASISGPLSLVNEQFF

clone_size: few
j_call: TRBJ2-5
v_call: TRBV29-1
cdr3_aa: CSVIGGVGTQYF

clone_size: NA
j_call: TRBJ2-4
v_call: TRBV5-1
cdr3_aa: CASSLDRVKNIQYF

clone_size: NA
j_call: TRBJ2-7
v_call: TRBV4-2
cdr3_aa: CASSHNEAGGASRSYEQYF

clone_size: once
j_call: TRBJ1-1
v_call: TRBV15
cdr3_aa: CATSRDQGSEAFF

clone_size: once
j_call: TRBJ2-3
v_call: TRBV7-2
cdr3_aa: CASSLGGIGNTQYF

clone_size: few
j_call: TRBJ2-5
v_call: TRBV7-6
cdr3_aa: CASSYRGNDQETQYF

clone_size: NA
j_call: TRBJ2-2
v_call: TRBV4-1
cdr3_aa: CASSQGLGNTGELFF

clone_size: NA
j_call: TRBJ2-5
v_call: TRBV4-1
cdr3_aa: CASTTGLHGGETQYF

clone_size: NA
j_call: TRBJ1-1
v_call: TRBV25-1
cdr3_aa: CASSAVSAEAFF

clone_size: few
j_call: TRBJ2-3
v_call: TRBV20-1
cdr3_aa: CSAPDRVADTQYF

clone_size: NA
j_call: TRBJ1-2
v_call: TRBV18
cdr3_aa: CASSPGSLYGYTF

clone_size: NA
j_call: TRBJ1-4
v_call: TRBV27
cdr3_aa: CASSLSQFSSEKLFF

clone_size: once
j_call: TRBJ2-1
v_call: TRBV7-8
cdr3_aa: CASSSSSGGTQNEQFF

clone_size: NA
j_call: TRBJ2-7
v_call: TRBV25-1
cdr3_aa: CASSASANLAFYEQYF

clone_size: NA
j_call: TRBJ2-5
v_call: TRBV5-5
cdr3_aa: CASSLQTGGIETQYF

clone_size: NA
j_call: TRBJ2-5
v_call: TRBV7-2
cdr3_aa: CASSQYIIRGVTQYF

clone_size: NA
j_call: TRBJ2-5
v_call: TRBV25-1
cdr3_aa: CASSDGPNETQYF

clone_size: NA
j_call: TRBJ1-2
v_call: TRBV4-3
cdr3_aa: CASSRQRDSMLLYGYTF

clone_size: once
j_call: TRBJ2-2
v_call: TRBV4-2
cdr3_aa: CASSQVEQNTGELFF

clone_size: NA
j_call: TRBJ2-2
v_call: TRBV12-3/TRBV12-4
cdr3_aa: CASSLGEWDTGELFF

clone_size: NA
j_call: TRBJ1-1
v_call: TRBV14
cdr3_aa: CASSRRGSSEAFF

clone_size: few
j_call: TRBJ2-7
v_call: TRBV12-3/TRBV12-4
cdr3_aa: CASSLAEPYEQYF

clone_size: NA
j_call: TRBJ2-3
v_call: TRBV12-3/TRBV12-4
cdr3_aa: CASSLSVRADTQYF

clone_size: NA
j_call: TRBJ2-1
v_call: TRBV20-1
cdr3_aa: CSASAPGVSYNEQFF

clone_size: NA
j_call: TRBJ1-1
v_call: TRBV6-6
cdr3_aa: CASSYHSVNTEAFF

clone_size: NA
j_call: TRBJ2-1
v_call: TRBV12-5
cdr3_aa: CASGPSGIEYNEQFF

clone_size: once
j_call: TRBJ2-1
v_call: TRBV5-4
cdr3_aa: CASSETGQGGIDEQFF

clone_size: NA
j_call: TRBJ1-2
v_call: TRBV4-3
cdr3_aa: CASSQEPQPNYGYTF